There are a few counts of the clone carrying this T cell receptor beta chain. No antigen is known for it. TCRdb called the reads again in MiXCR, with one record for every CDR3 protein. The data contain some 320,000 distinct CDR3 sequences, over 7.5% of them singletons. The record originates from a study of T cell repertoires in cytomegalovirus infection. Study details: Public TCR beta signature analysis indicated the presence of both CMV infection and matching HLA type. Study-wide results and limits: CMV carriers having the relevant HLA were flagged by cumulative public TCR beta family frequency.

The TCR comes from a human donor in good health (CMV status not recorded). Some clones in this sample may be carry-over from other donors' samples. Sequenced material: PBMCs.

The CDR3 region is CASSRLGFLYEQYF. CDR3 nucleotides: TGTGCCAGCAGCAGACTGGGATTCCTCTACGAGCAGTACTTC. V and J are TRBV12-3 or TRBV12-4 and TRBJ2-7; D remains unclear. CDR3 length equals 14 residues. V lost 6 bases to trimming and J lost 3 bases, with 15 bases between them.